This T cell receptor beta chain was captured in a study of regulatory T cells in long-lasting Graves disease. As for time point: newly diagnosed GD, antithyroid drugs for less than 3 months. Following extraction of RNA from PBMCs, that RNA was used to make the TCR library. This clonotype was picked up many times. The germline V gene has CDR1 LGHNA and CDR2 YNFKEQ. CDR3 length: 17 residues. J lost 6 bases, V lost 3 bases, and 7 bases had no gene match. Investigators prepared the TCR beta libraries by applying iRepertoire HTBI primers and Arm-PCR of CDR3 regions. TCRdb re-called the multiplex PCR reads through MiXCR, storing one row per CDR3 protein. The table shows hundreds of thousands of distinct CDR3 sequences, with 16% occurring only once. This sample was shared with a second study, whose subject was T cells in Graves' hyperthyroidism and ophthalmopathy. That publication notes: The model identified upcoming ophthalmopathy a median approximately six months ahead of onset.

This receptor was identified in a man aged 40-50 years with Graves disease. The sequencing used peripheral blood mononuclear cells (PBMCs), collected at new diagnosis, from a patient treated with antithyroid drugs. The V and J genes are TRBV4-2 and TRBJ1-6; 11 bases are a match to TRBD1. In DNA form, the CDR3 reads TGTGCCAGCAGCCAGGGAGGACAGGGGGCCTCTAATTCACCCCTCCACTTT. It is translated as CASSQGGQGASNSPLHF.